This T cell receptor beta chain comes out of a study of T cells after yellow fever vaccination. Across the study: Fractions of limited cellularity were prepared by means of SMART-Seq v4 Ultra Low Input. Study findings and constraints: Post-booster repertoires contained most primary-vaccination clones again (96% CD4, less than 90% CD8). Weaker overall, the secondary response nonetheless peaked faster (day 5 versus 15).

A note on this clonotype: Its antigen is currently unknown.

A universal primer site and UMIs were added as TCR cDNA was made by 5'RACE template switching. Via MiXCR, TCRdb re-called the 5' RACE reads, giving one row per CDR3 protein. This table has 620,000 or so distinct CDR3 sequences, around 16% appearing once. The CDR3 covers 15 residues. V lost 6 bases and J 4 bases, leaving 16 bases between the germline ends. Germline V gene data show CDR1 as SGHVS and CDR2 as FQNEAQ. The chain recombines TRBV7-8 with TRBJ1-3, with D possibly being TRBD1 (6 bases). The TCR comes from a man younger than 30 who received the YFV17D yellow fever vaccine. The specimen comprised PBMCs, sampled 5 to 6 days after the first yellow fever vaccination. Written as DNA, the CDR3 is TGTGCCAGCAGTTGGGGTGGGGGGGCCGGAAACACCATATATTTT. The encoded protein is CASSWGGGAGNTIYF.